These 25 T cell receptor beta chains were sequenced from one sample in a study of cytomegalovirus exposure and HLA in healthy donors. The PCR was carried out with 60 Vbeta primers and 13 Jbeta primers. Data came from immunoSEQ multiplex PCR; TCRdb stores just in-frame clones and leaves some out. The data show approximately 95,000 clones, 78% seen once. The sequenced material came from PBMCs. The receptors were sampled from a woman in her thirties or forties in good health and CMV-seropositive.

The rearrangement joins TRBV7-9 to TRBJ1-2, with 8 positions matching TRBD1. The CDR3 has 13 amino acids. CDR1 is SEHNR, CDR2 FQNEAQ, per germline (reference sequence). J was trimmed by 8 bases and V by 5 bases; bases with no gene match: 7. The CDR3 loop reads CASSHGQGNGYTF. The CDR3 nucleotides read TGTGCCAGCAGCCACGGACAGGGAAACGGCTACACCTTC.

The chain has TRBV19 and TRBJ1-3; possibly TRBD1 for D (6 bases). The length of the CDR3 is 16 residues. V lost 2 bases to trimming and J lost 0 bases, with 11 bases between them. The V gene's germline CDR1 is LNHDA and CDR2 SQIVND (reference sequence). This CDR3 is CASSIKTGTSGNTIYF. CDR3 nucleotides: TGTGCCAGTAGTATAAAGACAGGAACCTCTGGAAACACCATATATTTT.

A remark on this clone: A read error may produce the germline difference seen at one junction end. The chain recombines TRBV7-6 with TRBJ2-6; TRBD2 matches at 7 bases. The CDR3 sequence is 15 residues long. The germline V gene encodes CDR1 SGHVS and CDR2 FNYEAQ. Here the CDR3 DNA reads TGTGCCAGCACCCCTCCAGGGAGCGGGGCCAACGTCCTGATTTTC. Protein: CASTPPGSGANVLIF.

In its sample, this clone was seen a few times. The rearrangement uses TRBV11-1 and TRBJ1-1; the match to TRBD1 covers 8 bases. The CDR3 is 15 residues long. CDR1 and CDR2 (germline): SGHAT, FQDESV (reference sequence). V shed 7 bases, J shed 1 base, and the junction held 8 bases outside the gene matches. DNA of the CDR3: TGTGCCAGCAACCGCGGAGGGACAGGGAACACTGAAGCTTTCTTT. Translating gives CASNRGGTGNTEAFF.

This chain links TRBV9 with TRBJ2-6, with 8 bases aligning to TRBD2. CDR3 size: 18 residues. Germline V gene sequence: CDR1 SGDLS, CDR2 YYNGEE. The trim removed 6 bases at V and 1 base at J, leaving 12 bases unmatched. The CDR3 reads CASTLRGGYSSGANVLTF. In DNA, the CDR3 is TGTGCCAGCACCCTACGGGGGGGTTATAGTTCTGGGGCCAACGTCCTGACTTTC.

The chain has TRBV5-1 and TRBJ2-7; 14 nucleotides agree with TRBD2. J lost 2 bases, V lost 3 bases, and 7 bases had no gene match. CDR1 is SGHRS, CDR2 YFSETQ, per germline. The CDR3 has 17 residues. The chain's CDR3 is CASSSEPGLAGAYEQYF. In nucleotides, the CDR3 is TGCGCCAGCAGCTCAGAGCCGGGACTAGCGGGGGCCTACGAGCAGTACTTC. The whole variable domain, remainder taken from reference TRBV5-1 and TRBJ2-7, is KAGVTQTPRYLIKTRGQQVTLSCSPISGHRSVSWYQQTPGQGLQFLFEYFSETQRNKGNFPGRFSGRQFSNSRSEMNVSTLELGDSALYLCASSSEPGLAGAYEQYFGPGTRLTVT.

V gene TRBV5-1 combines with J gene TRBJ2-3; a possible D gene is TRBD1 (7 bases). The CDR3 sequence is 17 residues long. Trimming took 0 bases from V and 3 from J, leaving 17 bases between them. Germline CDR1 and CDR2: SGHRS and YFSETQ. The CDR3 region is CASSLAGGAGGTDTQYF. CDR3 bases: TGCGCCAGCAGCTTGGCCGGCGGGGCAGGGGGAACAGATACGCAGTATTTT.

The chain combines TRBV28 with TRBJ1-2; the D gene is possibly TRBD1 (6 bases). The V and J ends lost 4 bases and 6 bases respectively, with 9 bases between them. Germline V gene data show CDR1 as MDHEN and CDR2 as SYDVKM. The CDR3 sequence is 12 residues long. Here the CDR3 DNA reads TGTGCCAGCAGTTACAGGGTAGATGGCTACACCTTC. Its translation is CASSYRVDGYTF.

The V and J genes are TRBV28 and TRBJ1-1; 7 nucleotides align to TRBD1. The CDR3 length is 15 residues. The V segment lost 5 bases and the J segment 0 bases; nucleotides outside the gene matches: 6. In germline, CDR1 is MDHEN, CDR2 SYDVKM. The CDR3 bases are TGTGCCAGCAGTCGCCCAGGGGGGATGAACACTGAAGCTTTCTTT. Translated: CASSRPGGMNTEAFF.

The chain joins TRBV11-2 to TRBJ2-7; 8 nucleotides agree with TRBD1. Looked up from germline, CDR1 is SGHAT and CDR2 is FQNNGV. The CDR3 contains 13 residues. Trimming at V came to 6 bases and at J to 2 bases, leaving 3 bases not matched to a gene. The CDR3 loop reads CASRQGDTYEQYF. In DNA, the CDR3 is TGTGCCAGCAGACAGGGGGACACCTACGAGCAGTACTTC. The full variable domain, its missing parts supplied by reference TRBV11-2 and TRBJ2-7, is EAGVAQSPRYKIIEKRQSVAFWCNPISGHATLYWYQQILGQGPKLLIQFQNNGVVDDSQLPKDRFSAERLKGVDSTLKIQPAKLEDSAVYLCASRQGDTYEQYFGPGTRLTVT.

V gene TRBV19 combines with J gene TRBJ1-1, with 8 bases lining up with TRBD1. This CDR3 comprises 13 residues. Trimming at V came to 5 bases and at J to 6 bases, leaving 5 bases not matched to a gene. Germline CDR1 reads LNHDA; CDR2 reads SQIVND (reference sequence). The CDR3 protein is CASSLLQGAEAFF. In DNA, the CDR3 is TGTGCCAGTAGTCTTTTACAGGGGGCTGAAGCTTTCTTT.

This clone is medium-sized. The chain joins TRBV6-1 to TRBJ2-3; 10 bases match TRBD2. Germline CDR1 MNHNS, CDR2 SASEGT. The CDR3 contains 17 residues. With V trimmed by 2 bases and J by 4 bases, 9 bases remained unmatched. This CDR3 reads CASSEPSGRAGSDTQYF. Written as DNA, the CDR3 is TGTGCCAGCAGTGAACCCAGCGGGAGGGCGGGGTCAGATACGCAGTATTTT.

In this sample, this clone turned up a few times. The chain carries TRBV6-5 and TRBJ2-3; TRBD1 matches 11 bases. The junction had 5 bases not matched to a gene; V was cut back by 6 bases and J by 3 bases. Germline CDR1 reads MNHEY; CDR2 reads SVGAGI. The CDR3 runs to 15 residues. The CDR3 loop reads CASRRTGGETDTQYF. DNA of the CDR3: TGTGCCAGCAGGCGGACAGGGGGCGAGACAGATACGCAGTATTTT.

The DNA for the CDR3 is TGCGCCAGCAGCTTGGTTGCAGGGGAAGGCATTCAGTACTTC. Its protein is CASSLVAGEGIQYF. This chain links TRBV5-1 with TRBJ2-4, with D possibly TRBD1 on 6 matching bases. Trimming removed 0 bases at V and 9 bases at J, with 13 bases between. This CDR3 is built from 14 residues. Germline V lookup: CDR1 SGHRS, CDR2 YFSETQ. Looking up the rest from reference TRBV5-1 and TRBJ2-4 gives the full variable domain: KAGVTQTPRYLIKTRGQQVTLSCSPISGHRSVSWYQQTPGQGLQFLFEYFSETQRNKGNFPGRFSGRQFSNSRSEMNVSTLELGDSALYLCASSLVAGEGIQYFGAGTRLSVL.

V and J are TRBV6-5 and TRBJ2-7, with a weak D call TRBD1 (5 bases). With 5 bases removed from V and 5 bases from J, the gap between germline ends came to 13 bases. There are 13 residues in the CDR3. The germline CDR1 and CDR2 sequences are MNHEY and SVGAGI. The CDR3 region has the DNA TGTGCCAGCAGTGCAGCAGGGTGGAACGAGCAGTACTTC. This sequence encodes CASSAAGWNEQYF.

This clone has a single count. J is TRBJ2-5 and V is TRBV4-1, with D unclear. The CDR3 totals 13 residues. CDR1 is MGHRA, CDR2 YSYEKL, per germline. V was shortened by 2 bases and J by 4 bases, with 8 bases between the two germline ends. This CDR3 reads CASSQQERETQYF. The CDR3, as DNA: TGCGCCAGCAGCCAACAGGAACGAGAGACCCAGTACTTC.

This clone was detected only once. This rearrangement joins TRBV11-2 to TRBJ1-2; D gene uncertain. V was shortened by 0 bases and J by 4 bases, with 9 bases between the two germline ends. Germline CDR1 reads SGHAT; CDR2 reads FQNNGV. This CDR3 is built from 14 residues. The CDR3 is CASSLDGEGYGYTF. CDR3 nucleotides: TGTGCCAGCAGCTTAGATGGGGAGGGCTATGGCTACACCTTC.

V gene TRBV28 combines with J gene TRBJ2-2; 7 bases are shared with TRBD2. Germline CDR1 reads MDHEN; CDR2 reads SYDVKM. The CDR3 contains 19 residues. After removal of 6 bases from V and 1 base from J, the junction contained 17 bases not matched to a gene. The CDR3 nucleotides read TGTGCCAGCAGCCCAAATACACCGCGGGAGTTTCGGAACACCGGGGAGCTGTTTTTT. It specifies CASSPNTPREFRNTGELFF.

This chain links TRBV9 with TRBJ2-3; the D gene is possibly TRBD2 (6 bases). Trimming cost V 4 bases and J 4 bases, with 19 bases left between them. In germline, CDR1 is SGDLS, CDR2 YYNGEE. The CDR3 totals 16 residues. For the CDR3, the DNA is TGTGCCAGCAGCCCCACGGGACTCGGTGGCGCAGATACGCAGTATTTT. It is translated as CASSPTGLGGADTQYF. Filled out from reference TRBV9 and TRBJ2-3, the complete variable domain reads DSGVTQTPKHLITATGQRVTLRCSPRSGDLSVYWYQQSLDQGLQFLIQYYNGEERAKGNILERFSAQQFPDLHSELNLSSLELGDSALYFCASSPTGLGGADTQYFGPGTRLTVL.

The chain recombines TRBV5-6 with TRBJ2-7, with D possibly matching TRBD2 (6 bases). Germline V gene sequence: CDR1 SGHDT, CDR2 YYEEEE. The CDR3 loop spans 18 amino acids. Trimming removed 0 bases at V and 1 base at J, with 20 bases between. This CDR3 is CASSLGLARRNDSYEQYF. The CDR3 nucleotides are TGTGCCAGCAGCTTGGGTCTAGCGAGAAGAAACGATTCCTACGAGCAGTACTTC.

This rearrangement joins TRBV7-8 to TRBJ2-1; D gene uncertain. In germline, CDR1 is SGHVS, CDR2 FQNEAQ. This CDR3 contains 13 residues. Trimming pared 1 base from V and 10 bases from J, leaving 11 bases between. The CDR3 sequence: CASSLDMGREQFF. In DNA form, the CDR3 reads TGTGCCAGCAGCTTAGATATGGGCAGGGAGCAGTTCTTC.

The V gene is TRBV6-1, the J gene TRBJ1-2; 10 nucleotides agree with TRBD1. The length of the CDR3 is 15 residues. Germline-derived CDR1 and CDR2 are MNHNS and SASEGT. Unmatched junction bases numbered 5, after V lost 4 bases and J lost 3 bases. The CDR3 is CASSGDGTGDYGYTF. The CDR3 nucleotides read TGTGCCAGCAGTGGGGATGGGACAGGGGACTATGGCTACACCTTC.

The J gene is TRBJ1-3, the V gene TRBV5-1; a weak D match, TRBD1 (5 bases). Germline V lookup: CDR1 SGHRS, CDR2 YFSETQ. The CDR3 length is 15 residues. Trimming took off 0 bases at V and 2 bases at J, with 9 bases between the two ends. The CDR3 protein is CASSLGRTTGNTIYF. As DNA, the CDR3 is TGCGCCAGCAGCTTGGGGCGGACAACTGGAAACACCATATATTTT.

The genes are TRBV4-1 and TRBJ2-3, with D unresolved. Trimming shortened V by 2 bases and J by 0 bases, and 6 bases separated the two germline ends. The CDR3 extends over 14 amino acids. Per the germline V gene, CDR1 is MGHRA and CDR2 is YSYEKL. The CDR3 region is CASSQRTSTDTQYF. In nucleotides, the CDR3 is TGCGCCAGCAGCCAACGTACTAGCACAGATACGCAGTATTTT.

The rearrangement joins TRBV28 to TRBJ2-3; a weak D match, TRBD2 (6 bases). CDR1 is MDHEN and CDR2 is SYDVKM in the germline V gene. V was cut by 3 bases and J by 2 bases, with 12 bases left in between. This CDR3 has 15 amino acids. CDR3 amino acids: CASSFVGSPTDTQYF. The CDR3, as DNA: TGTGCCAGCAGTTTTGTCGGGAGCCCCACAGATACGCAGTATTTT.